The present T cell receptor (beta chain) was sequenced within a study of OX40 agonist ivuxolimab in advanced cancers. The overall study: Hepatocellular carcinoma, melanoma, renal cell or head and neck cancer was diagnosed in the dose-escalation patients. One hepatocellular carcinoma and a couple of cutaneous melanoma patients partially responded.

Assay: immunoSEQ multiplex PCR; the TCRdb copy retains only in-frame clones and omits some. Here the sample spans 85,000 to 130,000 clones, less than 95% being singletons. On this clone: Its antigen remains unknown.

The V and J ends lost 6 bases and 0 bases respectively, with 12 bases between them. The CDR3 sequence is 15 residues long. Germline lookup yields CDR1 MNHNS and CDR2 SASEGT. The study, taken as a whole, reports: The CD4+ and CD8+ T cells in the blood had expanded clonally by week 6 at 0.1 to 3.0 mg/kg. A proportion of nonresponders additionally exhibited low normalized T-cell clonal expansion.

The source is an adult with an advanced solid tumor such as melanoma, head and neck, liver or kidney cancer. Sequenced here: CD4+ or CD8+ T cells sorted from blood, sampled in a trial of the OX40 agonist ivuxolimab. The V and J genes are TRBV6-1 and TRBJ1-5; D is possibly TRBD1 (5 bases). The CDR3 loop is CASRGEGYSNQPQHF. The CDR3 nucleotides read TGTGCCAGCAGGGGGGAAGGATATAGCAATCAGCCCCAGCATTTT.